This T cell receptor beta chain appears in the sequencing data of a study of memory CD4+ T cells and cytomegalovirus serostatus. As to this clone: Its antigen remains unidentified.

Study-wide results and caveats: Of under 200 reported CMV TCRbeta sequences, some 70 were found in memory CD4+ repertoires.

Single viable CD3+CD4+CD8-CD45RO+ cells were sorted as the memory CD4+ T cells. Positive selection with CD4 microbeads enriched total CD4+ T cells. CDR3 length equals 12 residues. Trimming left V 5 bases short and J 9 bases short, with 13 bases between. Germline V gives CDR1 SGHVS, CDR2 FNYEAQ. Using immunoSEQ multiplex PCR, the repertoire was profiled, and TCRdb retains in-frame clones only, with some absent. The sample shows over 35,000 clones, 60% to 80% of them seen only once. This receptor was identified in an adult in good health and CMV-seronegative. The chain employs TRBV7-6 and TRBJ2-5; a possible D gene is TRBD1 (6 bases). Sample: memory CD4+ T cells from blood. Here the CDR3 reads CASSALQGAQYF. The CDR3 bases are TGTGCCAGCAGCGCTTTACAGGGAGCCCAGTACTTC.